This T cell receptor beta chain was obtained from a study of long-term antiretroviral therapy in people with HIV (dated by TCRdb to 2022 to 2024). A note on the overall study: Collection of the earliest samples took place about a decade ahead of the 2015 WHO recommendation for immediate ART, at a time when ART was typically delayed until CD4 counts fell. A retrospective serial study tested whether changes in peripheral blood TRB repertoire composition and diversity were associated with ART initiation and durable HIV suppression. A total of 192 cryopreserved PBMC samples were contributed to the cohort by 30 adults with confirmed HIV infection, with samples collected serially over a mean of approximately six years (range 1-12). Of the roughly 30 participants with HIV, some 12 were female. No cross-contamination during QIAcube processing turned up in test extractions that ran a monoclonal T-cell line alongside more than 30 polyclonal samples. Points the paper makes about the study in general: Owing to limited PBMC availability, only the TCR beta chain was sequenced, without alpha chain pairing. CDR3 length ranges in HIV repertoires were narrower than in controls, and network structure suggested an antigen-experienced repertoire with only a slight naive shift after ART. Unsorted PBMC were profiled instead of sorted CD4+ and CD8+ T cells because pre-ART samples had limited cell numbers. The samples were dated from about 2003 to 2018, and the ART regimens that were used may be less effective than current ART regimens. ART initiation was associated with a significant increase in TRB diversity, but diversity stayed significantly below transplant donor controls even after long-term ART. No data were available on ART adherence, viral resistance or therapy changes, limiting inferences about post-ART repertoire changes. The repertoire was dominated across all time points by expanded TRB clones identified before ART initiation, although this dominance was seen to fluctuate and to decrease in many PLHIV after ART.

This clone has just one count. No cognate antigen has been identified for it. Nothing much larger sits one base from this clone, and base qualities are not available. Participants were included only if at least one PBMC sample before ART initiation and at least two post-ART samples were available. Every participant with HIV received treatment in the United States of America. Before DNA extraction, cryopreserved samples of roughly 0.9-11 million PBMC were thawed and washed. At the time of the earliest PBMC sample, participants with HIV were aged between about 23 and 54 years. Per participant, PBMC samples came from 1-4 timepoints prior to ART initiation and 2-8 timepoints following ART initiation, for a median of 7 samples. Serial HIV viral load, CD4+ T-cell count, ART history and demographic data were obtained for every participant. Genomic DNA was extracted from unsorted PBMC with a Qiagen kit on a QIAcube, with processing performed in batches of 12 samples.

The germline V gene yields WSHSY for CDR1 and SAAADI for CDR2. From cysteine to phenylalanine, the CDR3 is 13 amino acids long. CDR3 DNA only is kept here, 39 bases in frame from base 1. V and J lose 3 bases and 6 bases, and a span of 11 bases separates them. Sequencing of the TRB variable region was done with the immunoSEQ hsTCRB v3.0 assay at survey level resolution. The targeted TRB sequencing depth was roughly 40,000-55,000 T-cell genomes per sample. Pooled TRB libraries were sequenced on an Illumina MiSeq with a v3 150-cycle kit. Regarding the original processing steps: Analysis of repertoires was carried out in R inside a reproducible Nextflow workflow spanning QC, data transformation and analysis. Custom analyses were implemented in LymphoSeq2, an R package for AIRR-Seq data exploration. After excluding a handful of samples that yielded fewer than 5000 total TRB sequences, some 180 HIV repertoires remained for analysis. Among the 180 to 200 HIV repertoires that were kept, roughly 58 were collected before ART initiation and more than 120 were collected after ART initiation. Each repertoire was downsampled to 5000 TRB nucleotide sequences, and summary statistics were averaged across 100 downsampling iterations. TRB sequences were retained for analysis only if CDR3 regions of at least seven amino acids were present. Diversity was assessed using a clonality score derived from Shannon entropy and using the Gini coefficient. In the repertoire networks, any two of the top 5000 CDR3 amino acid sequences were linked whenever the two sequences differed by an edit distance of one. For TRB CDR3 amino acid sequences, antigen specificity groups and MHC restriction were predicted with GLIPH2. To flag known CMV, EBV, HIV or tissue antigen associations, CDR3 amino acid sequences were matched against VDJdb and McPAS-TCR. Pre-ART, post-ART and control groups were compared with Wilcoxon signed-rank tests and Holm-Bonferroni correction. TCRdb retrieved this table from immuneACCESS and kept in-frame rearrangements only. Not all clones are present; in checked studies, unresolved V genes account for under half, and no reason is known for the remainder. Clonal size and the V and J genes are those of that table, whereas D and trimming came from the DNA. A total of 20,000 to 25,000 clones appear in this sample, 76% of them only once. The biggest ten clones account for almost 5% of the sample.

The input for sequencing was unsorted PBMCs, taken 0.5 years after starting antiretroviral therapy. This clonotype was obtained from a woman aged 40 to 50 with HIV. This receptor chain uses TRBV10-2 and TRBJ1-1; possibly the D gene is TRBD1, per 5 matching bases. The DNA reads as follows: TGCGCCAGCAGTGAAATGGGACCGCCTGAAGCTTTCTTT. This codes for CASSEMGPPEAFF.